The clone carrying this TCR beta chain has a count of ten or more. The sample comes from a study of T cells in Graves' hyperthyroidism and ophthalmopathy. The source material, RNA transcripts, was used to amplify TCR beta CDR3 regions. The study used the HTBI primer set for a first-round RT-PCR of the TCR CDR3. Each CDR3 protein gets one entry after TCRdb re-called the multiplex PCR reads with MiXCR. The table shows roughly 350,000 distinct CDR3 sequences, with around 13% occurring only once. Patients aged 18 to 65 had newly diagnosed hyperthyroidism of under 2 months' duration. This CDR3 contains 14 residues. Germline V gives CDR1 SGHRS, CDR2 YFSETQ. The trim removed 4 bases at V and 3 bases at J, leaving 5 bases unmatched.

This receptor was obtained from a woman in her twenties or thirties with Graves' hyperthyroidism. Sequencing was done on a sample of blood. The V gene is TRBV5-1, the J gene TRBJ2-7, with 9 bases lining up with TRBD1. CDR3 nucleotide sequence: TGCGCCAGCAGCGTCGGGACAGGGATCTACGAGCAGTACTTC. It is translated as CASSVGTGIYEQYF.